What follows are 4 T cell receptor beta chains derived from one specimen sequenced in a study of cytomegalovirus exposure and HLA in healthy donors. 60 Vbeta and 13 Jbeta primers were used in PCR. Profiling relied on immunoSEQ multiplex PCR, and the TCRdb table lists in-frame clones only, not all of them. The data contain roughly 190,000 clones, around 75% of them seen just once; the ten biggest clones take up approximately 3.1%. The sequencing sample was made of PBMCs. Receptors were obtained from a woman between 25 and 40 years old in good health and CMV-seropositive.

The rearrangement links TRBV11-2 to TRBJ2-5; a possible D gene is TRBD2 (5 bases). Trimming removed 1 base from V and 5 bases from J, with 14 bases in between. The CDR3 spans 15 residues. Germline CDR1 reads SGHAT; CDR2 reads FQNNGV. Here the CDR3 reads CASSLGLGLAETQYF. DNA of the CDR3: TGTGCCAGCAGCTTAGGACTGGGTTTAGCGGAGACCCAGTACTTC.

The chain combines TRBV10-2 with TRBJ2-1; 7 bases match TRBD2. CDR3 length equals 15 residues. V lost 4 bases to trimming and J lost 6 bases; unmatched junction nucleotides: 9. Germline loops: CDR1 WSHSY, CDR2 SAAADI. The CDR3: CASSVEGGPGNEQFF. The CDR3 nucleotides are TGCGCCAGCAGTGTGGAGGGAGGGCCCGGCAATGAGCAGTTCTTC.

This chain uses TRBV6-5 with TRBJ1-1; no clear D gene. The CDR3 has 12 amino acids. Germline V CDR1 and CDR2: MNHEY, SVGAGI. The V gene lost 11 bases and the J gene lost 1 base, with 11 bases spanning the gap. The DNA for the CDR3 is TGTGCCTCCTATGAGGGGAACACTGAAGCTTTCTTT. Translated: CASYEGNTEAFF.

J is TRBJ1-1 and V is TRBV10-3, with D possibly matching TRBD1 (5 bases). The V gene's germline CDR1 is ENHRY and CDR2 SYGVKD. The CDR3 covers 15 residues. V was pared by 5 bases and J by 0 bases, with 13 bases between. CDR3 sequence reads: CAISTPKGMNTEAFF. CDR3 sequence (DNA): TGTGCCATCAGTACACCAAAGGGGATGAACACTGAAGCTTTCTTT.